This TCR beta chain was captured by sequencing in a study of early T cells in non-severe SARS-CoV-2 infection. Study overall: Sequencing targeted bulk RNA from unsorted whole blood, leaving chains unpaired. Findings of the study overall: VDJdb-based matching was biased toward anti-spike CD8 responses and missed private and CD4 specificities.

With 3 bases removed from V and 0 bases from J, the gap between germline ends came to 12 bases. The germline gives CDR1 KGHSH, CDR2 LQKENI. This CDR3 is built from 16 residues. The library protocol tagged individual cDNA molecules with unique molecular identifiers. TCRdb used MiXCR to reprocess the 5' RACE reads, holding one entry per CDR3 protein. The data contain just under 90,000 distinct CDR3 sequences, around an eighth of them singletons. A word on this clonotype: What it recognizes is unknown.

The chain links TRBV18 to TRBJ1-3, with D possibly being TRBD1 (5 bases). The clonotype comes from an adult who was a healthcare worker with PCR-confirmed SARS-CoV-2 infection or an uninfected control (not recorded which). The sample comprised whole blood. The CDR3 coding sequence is TGTGCCAGCTCACCGCCCAGGGACGGCTCTGGAAACACCATATATTTT. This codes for CASSPPRDGSGNTIYF.